One sample yielded the 30 T cell receptor beta chains listed below, sequenced in a study of blood T cell repertoires in COVID-19. Assay: immunoSEQ multiplex PCR; the TCRdb copy retains only in-frame clones and omits some. Counted here are roughly 76,000 clones, 75% to 95% occurring once; the ten biggest clones make up approximately 4.8%. The sample was peripheral blood. All receptors derive from an older woman with active COVID-19.

The rearrangement joins TRBV7-2 to TRBJ2-7, with D possibly TRBD1 on 5 matching bases. The germline gives CDR1 SGHTA, CDR2 FQGNSA. The CDR3 is 13 amino acids. V lost 5 bases and J lost 0, with 8 bases in between. CDR3 region: CASSRGSSYEQYF. For the CDR3, the DNA is TGTGCCAGCAGCAGGGGATCCTCCTACGAGCAGTACTTC.

This clone was seen a single time. The chain recombines TRBV14 with TRBJ2-7; possible D gene TRBD1, 5 bases. The CDR3 contains 12 residues. In germline, CDR1 is SGHDN, CDR2 FVKESK. The ends were cut back, 6 bases at V and 4 bases at J, with 10 bases in the middle. DNA of the CDR3: TGTGCCAGCAGTCCCGACAGATACGAGCAGTACTTC. Protein product: CASSPDRYEQYF.

This chain connects TRBV5-1 to TRBJ1-6; TRBD1 matches at 9 bases. Germline assignment: CDR1 SGHRS and CDR2 YFSETQ. After removal of 4 bases from V and 8 bases from J, the junction contained 16 bases not matched to a gene. The CDR3 is 18 residues long. The CDR3, as DNA: TGCGCCAGCAGCACCCTAGGACAGGGGACTAATCTGCATTCACCCCTCCACTTT. It translates to CASSTLGQGTNLHSPLHF.

The chain has TRBV27 and TRBJ2-7; 11 bases line up with TRBD1. In germline, CDR1 is MNHEY, CDR2 SMNVEV (reference sequence). CDR3 length: 16 residues. V lost 3 bases and J lost 1; bases outside the gene matches: 5. The CDR3 here is CASSFGQGASSYEQYF. Here the CDR3 DNA reads TGTGCCAGCAGTTTTGGACAGGGGGCTTCTTCCTACGAGCAGTACTTC.

The chain uses TRBV5-1 and TRBJ2-1; TRBD2 might be the D (6 bases). Germline loops: CDR1 SGHRS, CDR2 YFSETQ. V dropped 0 bases and J dropped 7 bases, with 20 bases sitting between them. The CDR3 contains 17 residues. The chain's CDR3 is CASSLAMIRGNTNEQFF. For the CDR3, the DNA is TGCGCCAGCAGCTTGGCCATGATTCGGGGGAATACGAATGAGCAGTTCTTC.

The chain has TRBV27 and TRBJ2-1; 15 bases fit TRBD2. V shed 3 bases, J shed 1 base, and the junction held 10 bases outside the gene matches. The CDR3 has 20 residues. Germline assignment: CDR1 MNHEY and CDR2 SMNVEV (reference sequence). DNA for the CDR3: TGTGCCAGCAGTTTGCATCTTACGGGACTAGCGGGAGGATCCTACAATGAGCAGTTCTTC. Translated: CASSLHLTGLAGGSYNEQFF.

The chain is built from TRBV3-1 (or the pseudogene TRBV3-2) and TRBJ2-2; D unclear. Germline V lookup: CDR1 LGHDT, CDR2 YNNKEL (reference sequence). Trimming cost V 1 base and J 5 bases, with 2 bases left between them. The CDR3 has 12 residues. The CDR3 bases are TGTGCCAGCAGCCAAGCAACCGGGGAGCTGTTTTTT. As protein: CASSQATGELFF.

The chain joins TRBV5-4 to TRBJ2-3; possibly TRBD1 for D (6 bases). The CDR3 spans 15 residues. The ends were cut back, 2 bases at V and 2 bases at J, with 12 bases in the middle. CDR1 is SGHNT and CDR2 is YYREEE in the germline V gene (reference sequence). CDR3 DNA: TGTGCCAGCAGCTTATGGACAGTCACCACAGATACGCAGTATTTT. Its translation is CASSLWTVTTDTQYF.

The gene calls are TRBV11-3 and TRBJ2-1; 10 bases align to TRBD2. CDR1 and CDR2 from the germline V gene are SGHNT and YENEEA. V gave up 0 bases and J gave up 4 bases; unmatched junction bases: 3. There are 16 residues in the CDR3. CDR3: CASSLESGRGYNEQFF. The CDR3 region has the DNA TGTGCCAGCAGCTTAGAGAGCGGGAGGGGGTACAATGAGCAGTTCTTC.

V gene TRBV18 combines with J gene TRBJ2-3; D possibly corresponds to TRBD2 (6 bases). Germline-derived CDR1 and CDR2 are KGHSH and LQKENI. The CDR3 is made up of 14 amino acids. V was trimmed by 1 base and J by 4 bases, leaving 9 bases between them. The CDR3 is CASSPREVADTQYF. The CDR3 nucleotides read TGTGCCAGCTCACCACGGGAGGTGGCAGATACGCAGTATTTT.

The CDR3 loop is CTSSQDKRPRGLSYEQYF. The CDR3 DNA is TGCACCAGCAGCCAAGATAAGCGGCCAAGGGGGCTTTCCTACGAGCAGTACTTC. The rearrangement uses TRBV1 and TRBJ2-7; the table assigns TRBD1, which was not confirmed against the DNA. TRBV1 is termed a pseudogene. The CDR3 consists of 18 residues.

V gene TRBV2 combines with J gene TRBJ2-1; D perhaps matches TRBD1 (6 bases). The CDR3 is 14 residues long. Germline V gene lookup returns CDR1 SNHLY and CDR2 FYNNEI. V shed 6 bases and J shed 5 bases, with 14 bases lying between them. For the CDR3, the DNA is TGTGCCAGCAGGGGGGCAGGGCCCAACAATGAGCAGTTCTTC. This codes for CASRGAGPNNEQFF. The whole variable domain, remainder taken from reference TRBV2 and TRBJ2-1, is EPEVTQTPSHQVTQMGQEVILRCVPISNHLYFYWYRQILGQKVEFLVSFYNNEISEKSEIFDDQFSVERPDGSNFTLKIRSTKLEDSAMYFCASRGAGPNNEQFFGPGTRLTVL.

V and J are TRBV7-9 and TRBJ2-7, with TRBD1 matching 7 bases. Germline trimming cut 5 bases from V and 3 bases from J; bases unmatched to any gene: 7. CDR1 and CDR2 (germline): SEHNR, FQNEAQ (reference sequence). The CDR3 runs to 14 residues. CDR3 in amino acids: CASSLTGESYEQYF. The CDR3, as DNA: TGTGCCAGCAGCCTAACAGGGGAGAGCTACGAGCAGTACTTC. The whole variable domain, remainder taken from reference TRBV7-9 and TRBJ2-7, is DTGVSQNPRHKITKRGQNVTFRCDPISEHNRLYWYRQTLGQGPEFLTYFQNEAQLEKSRLLSDRFSAERPKGSFSTLEIQRTEQGDSAMYLCASSLTGESYEQYFGPGTRLTVT.

The chain joins TRBV5-1 to TRBJ2-3; TRBD2 agrees at 8 bases. Trimming removed 7 bases from V and 1 base from J; junction bases left unmatched: 8. The germline CDR1 and CDR2 sequences are SGHRS and YFSETQ. The CDR3 spans 15 residues. The CDR3 loop reads CASGSGSHGTDTQYF. The DNA for the CDR3 is TGCGCCAGCGGCAGCGGGAGTCACGGCACAGATACGCAGTATTTT.

This clone was recorded only once. The chain uses TRBV3-1 (or the pseudogene TRBV3-2) and TRBJ2-3; the D gene is possibly TRBD2 (6 bases). Germline V CDR1 and CDR2: LGHDT, YNNKEL (reference sequence). This CDR3 has 17 amino acids. V gave up 8 bases and J gave up 5 bases, with 26 bases separating them. The CDR3 sequence is CASDTGVGARGIDTQYF. For the CDR3, the DNA is TGTGCCAGCGACACGGGAGTAGGCGCGCGGGGCATAGATACGCAGTATTTT.

The V call is TRBV11-2, the J call TRBJ2-1; D call uncertain. The CDR3 loop spans 12 amino acids. Germline V gene lookup returns CDR1 SGHAT and CDR2 FQNNGV. With 1 base removed from V and 9 bases from J, the gap between germline ends came to 7 bases. The CDR3 is CASSLGSLEQFF. The CDR3 DNA sequence: TGTGCCAGCAGCTTAGGCAGTCTTGAGCAGTTCTTC. Looking up the rest from reference TRBV11-2 and TRBJ2-1 gives the full variable domain: EAGVAQSPRYKIIEKRQSVAFWCNPISGHATLYWYQQILGQGPKLLIQFQNNGVVDDSQLPKDRFSAERLKGVDSTLKIQPAKLEDSAVYLCASSLGSLEQFFGPGTRLTVL.

V usage is TRBV3-1 (or the pseudogene TRBV3-2) and J usage is TRBJ1-6; 11 positions agree with TRBD1. This CDR3 has 15 amino acids. The V gene's germline CDR1 is LGHDT and CDR2 YNNKEL (reference sequence). Trimming removed 2 bases from V and 7 bases from J; junction bases left unmatched: 1. CDR3 coding DNA: TGTGCCAGCAGCCAAAGGACAGGGGGCAATTCACCCCTCCACTTT. This gives the protein CASSQRTGGNSPLHF.

V usage is TRBV19 and J usage is TRBJ1-4; possibly TRBD1 for D (5 bases). Deletions cut 6 bases from V and 0 bases from J, with 14 bases between. This CDR3 region has 16 residues. The V gene's germline CDR1 is LNHDA and CDR2 SQIVND (reference sequence). CDR3 DNA sequence: TGTGCCAGTAGCCCCCGGGGGAGTGCAACTAATGAAAAACTGTTTTTT. The encoded protein is CASSPRGSATNEKLFF.

This chain links TRBV19 with TRBJ1-6; D is possibly TRBD1 (6 bases). V lost 5 bases and J 4 bases, leaving 12 bases between the germline ends. CDR3 size: 15 residues. Germline-derived CDR1 and CDR2 are LNHDA and SQIVND (reference sequence). CDR3 residues: CASSPIGQYNSPLHF. For the CDR3, the DNA is TGTGCCAGTAGTCCTATAGGACAGTATAATTCACCCCTCCACTTT.

The chain joins TRBV3-1 (or the pseudogene TRBV3-2) to TRBJ2-3, with 9 bases aligning to TRBD2. This CDR3 region has 14 residues. In germline, CDR1 is LGHDT, CDR2 YNNKEL (reference sequence). V shed 5 bases and J 1 base; nucleotides not matched to a gene: 1. DNA of the CDR3: TGTGCCAGCAGCTGGACTAGCGGCACAGATACGCAGTATTTT. Its translation: CASSWTSGTDTQYF.

This sequence joins TRBV18 and TRBJ1-2, with D possibly TRBD1 on 6 matching bases. Germline CDR1 and CDR2: KGHSH and LQKENI. This CDR3 is built from 14 residues. Trimming took 2 bases from V and 6 from J, leaving 13 bases between them. The CDR3 coding sequence is TGTGCCAGCTCACCAACAGGGCCGGGCGATGGCTACACCTTC. It specifies CASSPTGPGDGYTF.

The V gene is TRBV24-1, the J gene TRBJ2-1, with TRBD2 identical over 8 bases. Germline V lookup: CDR1 KGHDR, CDR2 SFDVKD. The CDR3 contains 13 residues. Losses at the gene ends were 12 bases for V and 7 bases for J; bases not matched to a gene: 10. The CDR3 bases are TGTGCCGCCGGGAGCGGGAGTTTAAATGAGCAGTTCTTC. Residues: CAAGSGSLNEQFF.

The genes are TRBV5-4 and TRBJ2-2, with D unclear. The CDR3 loop spans 15 amino acids. The germline V and J ends were trimmed by 1 base and 7 bases, with 14 bases remaining between them. Germline-derived CDR1 and CDR2 are SGHNT and YYREEE (reference sequence). CDR3 residues: CASSLSQALGGELFF. The CDR3 DNA reads TGTGCCAGCAGCTTGAGTCAGGCCCTCGGCGGGGAGCTGTTTTTT.

The genes are TRBV7-2 and TRBJ1-1; D is possibly TRBD1 (5 bases). The germline V and J ends were trimmed by 2 bases and 5 bases, with 9 bases remaining between them. This CDR3 region has 13 residues. Germline CDR1 reads SGHTA; CDR2 reads FQGNSA. DNA for the CDR3: TGTGCCAGCAGCTTAAGACAGACAACTGAAGCTTTCTTT. This codes for CASSLRQTTEAFF.

The chain links TRBV7-9 to TRBJ1-1; D remains unclear. This CDR3 spans 14 amino acids. The germline V and J ends were trimmed by 1 base and 3 bases, with 9 bases remaining between them. Germline CDR1 is SEHNR and CDR2 is FQNEAQ (reference sequence). The CDR3 bases are TGTGCCAGCAGCTTAGAGGGAGGGCACACTGAAGCTTTCTTT. The encoded protein is CASSLEGGHTEAFF. Drawing the rest from reference TRBV7-9 and TRBJ1-1, the complete variable domain is DTGVSQNPRHKITKRGQNVTFRCDPISEHNRLYWYRQTLGQGPEFLTYFQNEAQLEKSRLLSDRFSAERPKGSFSTLEIQRTEQGDSAMYLCASSLEGGHTEAFFGQGTRLTVV.

J is TRBJ2-3 and V is TRBV29-1; TRBD2 matches 14 bases. Unmatched junction bases numbered 8, after V lost 8 bases and J lost 4 bases. This CDR3 has 15 amino acids. Germline V lookup: CDR1 SQVTM, CDR2 ANQGSEA. This chain's CDR3 is CSSPGTSGSPDTQYF. CDR3 in DNA: TGCAGCTCGCCCGGGACTAGCGGGAGTCCAGATACGCAGTATTTT.

J is TRBJ2-3 and V is TRBV3-1 (or the pseudogene TRBV3-2), with D perhaps TRBD2 (6 bases). Germline V lookup: CDR1 LGHDT, CDR2 YNNKEL (reference sequence). This CDR3 region has 14 residues. Between the trimmed V and J ends, which lost 8 bases and 4 bases, there was a span of 16 bases. The CDR3 protein is CASLGGASPDTQYF. The CDR3 DNA sequence: TGTGCCAGCTTAGGAGGGGCCTCTCCAGATACGCAGTATTTT.

V gene TRBV27 combines with J gene TRBJ2-5, with D possibly TRBD1 on 6 matching bases. The V end was cut by 0 bases, the J end by 4 bases, with 12 bases between. Germline V CDR1 and CDR2: MNHEY, SMNVEV (reference sequence). The CDR3 is made up of 15 amino acids. The CDR3 DNA reads TGTGCCAGCAGTTTATCGAGGACCAGGGGAGAGACCCAGTACTTC. It is translated as CASSLSRTRGETQYF.

V usage is TRBV28 and J usage is TRBJ2-1; possibly TRBD1 for D (6 bases). CDR1 and CDR2 (germline): MDHEN, SYDVKM. The CDR3 contains 22 residues. V lost 6 bases and J lost 0, with 33 bases in between. DNA of the CDR3: TGTGCCAGCAGCTGGGCGTTCTTGGTTCTACAGGGTTCCGTGAGCTCCTACAATGAGCAGTTCTTC. Protein product: CASSWAFLVLQGSVSSYNEQFF.

This chain uses TRBV12-5 with TRBJ2-1; 10 nucleotides align to TRBD2. V was clipped by 5 bases and J by 5 bases; unmatched bases: 6. CDR3 size: 15 residues. Germline CDR1 and CDR2: LGHNT and FRNRAP. CDR3 in DNA: TGTGCTAGTGGTCCGGGACTAGCGAAAAACAATGAGCAGTTCTTC. Amino acid sequence: CASGPGLAKNNEQFF.